Each of the 8 T cell receptor beta chains below was sequenced from the same sample in a study of blood T cell repertoires in COVID-19. Method: immunoSEQ multiplex PCR; TCRdb's copy keeps in-frame clones and lacks some. Of hundreds of thousands of clones listed, over 75% are singletons. Input material: PBMCs or T cells enriched from blood (not recorded which). The receptors derive from a woman younger than 35 who had recovered from COVID-19.

The chain couples TRBV5-1 to TRBJ2-1, with TRBD2 matching 9 bases. Germline CDR1 SGHRS, CDR2 YFSETQ. This CDR3 region has 15 residues. Trimming took 4 bases from V and 3 from J; bases not matched to a gene: 5. CDR3 region: CASSPWTSDYNEQFF. The CDR3 DNA reads TGCGCCAGCAGCCCATGGACTAGCGACTACAATGAGCAGTTCTTC.

This chain joins TRBV7-8 and TRBJ1-1; D ambiguous. Germline V gene sequence: CDR1 SGHVS, CDR2 FQNEAQ. Trimming shortened V by 6 bases and J by 1 base, and 12 bases separated the two germline ends. The CDR3 loop spans 14 amino acids. The CDR3 region is CASREIEGNTEAFF. The CDR3 DNA follows: TGTGCCAGCAGAGAAATCGAGGGGAACACTGAAGCTTTCTTT.

V and J are TRBV3-1 (or the pseudogene TRBV3-2) and TRBJ1-1; D gene unclear. Germline CDR1 reads LGHDT; CDR2 reads YNNKEL (reference sequence). Between the trimmed V and J ends, which lost 4 bases and 3 bases, there was a span of 9 bases. This CDR3 comprises 13 residues. The CDR3 sequence is CASSPYGDTEAFF. CDR3 nucleotide sequence: TGTGCCAGCAGCCCCTACGGGGACACTGAAGCTTTCTTT.

The gene calls are TRBV12-5 and TRBJ1-5; D is possibly TRBD1 (6 bases). Trimming removed 2 bases at V and 6 bases at J, with 11 bases between. The CDR3 has 14 residues. Germline V CDR1 and CDR2: LGHNT, FRNRAP. In DNA form, the CDR3 reads TGTGCTAGTGGTTTGAACAGGGTATCTCAGCCCCAGCATTTT. It is translated as CASGLNRVSQPQHF.

V is TRBV29-1 and J is TRBJ2-7; 7 bases are shared with TRBD1. This CDR3 has 13 amino acids. Germline values: CDR1 SQVTM, CDR2 ANQGSEA. V gave up 3 bases and J gave up 7 bases; unmatched junction bases: 9. This CDR3 reads CSVDVTGLSEQYF. The CDR3 bases are TGCAGCGTTGATGTGACAGGGCTTTCTGAGCAGTACTTC.

The CDR3: CASKLGLRGTEAFF. The CDR3, as DNA: TGTGCCAGCAAACTGGGACTCCGCGGCACTGAAGCTTTCTTT. This chain connects TRBV28 to TRBJ1-1, with a tentative D call TRBD1 (5 bases). Trimming shortened V by 7 bases and J by 4 bases, and 16 bases separated the two germline ends. Germline V gene data show CDR1 as MDHEN and CDR2 as SYDVKM. This CDR3 comprises 14 residues.

The gene calls are TRBV25-1 and TRBJ1-2, with D possibly TRBD1 on 5 matching bases. Trimming removed 1 base from V and 6 bases from J, with 6 bases in between. The germline V gene has CDR1 MGHDK and CDR2 SYGVNS. The CDR3 is made up of 12 amino acids. CDR3 amino acids: CASSESRDGYTF. The CDR3 nucleotides read TGTGCCAGCAGTGAATCCAGGGATGGCTACACCTTC.

This rearrangement joins TRBV5-1 to TRBJ2-2, with 9 bases matching TRBD2. Germline V gene data show CDR1 as SGHRS and CDR2 as YFSETQ. The CDR3 runs to 17 residues. With V trimmed by 0 bases and J by 1 base, 4 bases remained unmatched. CDR3 nucleotide sequence: TGCGCCAGCAGCTTGGAGGCTAGCGGGGTGAACACCGGGGAGCTGTTTTTT. Protein product: CASSLEASGVNTGELFF. The entire variable domain, with the rest obtained from reference TRBV5-1 and TRBJ2-2, is as follows: KAGVTQTPRYLIKTRGQQVTLSCSPISGHRSVSWYQQTPGQGLQFLFEYFSETQRNKGNFPGRFSGRQFSNSRSEMNVSTLELGDSALYLCASSLEASGVNTGELFFGEGSRLTVL.